This TCR beta chain was sequenced during a study of metastatic and nonmetastatic thyroid tumors. All patients reached thyroid surgery having received no treatment beforehand. General study results and limits: Significantly greater TCR beta diversity was reportedly found in malignant thyroid tumors than in benign nodules (in blood and tumor).

This clone was seen many times. Its target is not known. Per the authors' pipeline: A distant-metastasis classifier for papillary thyroid cancer was built using CDR3 differences across clinicopathological groups. TCRdb ran MiXCR on the PCR reads. These V and J calls rely on TCRdb rather than the paper's analysis. The sample lists tens of thousands of clones, under 20% occurring once. There are 18 residues in the CDR3. Germline CDR1 MDHEN, CDR2 SYDVKM. V lost 5 bases and J lost 2, with 19 bases in between. The V call is TRBV28, the J call TRBJ2-6; possibly TRBD2 for D (5 bases). The TCR sequence derives from a male donor with papillary thyroid cancer or a benign thyroid nodule (not recorded which). Some clones in this sample may be carry-over from other donors' samples. The sequencing input was blood. The CDR3: CASSGLAGSLAGANVLTF. The DNA for the CDR3 is TGTGCCAGCAGTGGGCTGGCTGGGAGTCTAGCTGGGGCCAACGTCCTGACTTTC.